One sample yielded the 32 T cell receptor beta chains listed below, sequenced in a study of shared T cell receptors in the human thymus (dated by TCRdb to 2020 to 2023). The method was the immunoSEQ multiplex PCR assay. The table was pulled from immuneACCESS by TCRdb, which kept in-frame rearrangements only. Such tables lose some clones; where checked, under half of the loss comes from unresolved V genes, and the rest has no known cause. The sample includes 540,000 or so clones, with 75% to 80% observed a single time. The ten largest clones take up approximately 0.013% of the sample. This sample was shared with a second study, whose subject was human thymus T cells.

The sequenced sample was thymocytes. Source of these receptors: a boy younger than two with a congenital heart defect. Donor details come from another sample of the same person, matched by shared clones.

This chain joins TRBV18 and TRBJ2-5; 8 positions agree with TRBD1. Trimming removed 3 bases from V and 4 bases from J; junction bases left unmatched: 10. The CDR3 covers 16 residues. Germline CDR1 reads KGHSH; CDR2 reads LQKENI. CDR3 in amino acids: CASSPPRRGRGETQYF. CDR3 bases: TGTGCCAGCTCACCCCCCCGCAGGGGGCGCGGAGAGACCCAGTACTTC.

This clone has only a few counts. The chain employs TRBV6-1 and TRBJ1-4; 10 bases fit TRBD1. Germline V gene lookup returns CDR1 MNHNS and CDR2 SASEGT. J gave up 4 bases and V 5 bases, and 4 bases lay outside the gene matches. This CDR3 has 15 amino acids. CDR3 coding DNA: TGTGCCAGCAGTAGCCGGGACAGGGGTAATGAAAAACTGTTTTTT. Translated, it gives CASSSRDRGNEKLFF.

The chain couples TRBV5-1 to TRBJ1-2, with 9 bases matching TRBD1. The V gene end was trimmed by 5 bases and the J gene end by 7 bases; junction bases not matched to a gene: 3. This CDR3 has 12 residues. Per the germline V gene, CDR1 is SGHRS and CDR2 is YFSETQ. The CDR3 sequence: CASRKDRGGYTF. The CDR3 nucleotides are TGCGCCAGCAGGAAGGACAGGGGTGGCTACACCTTC.

This clone was observed once. The chain combines TRBV7-6 with TRBJ2-5, with a tentative D call TRBD2 (6 bases). Per germline, CDR1 SGHVS and CDR2 FNYEAQ. V dropped 5 bases and J dropped 2 bases, with 18 bases sitting between them. This CDR3 contains 16 residues. CDR3 DNA: TGTGCCAGCAGCCGCCCCCGGGACTTACTTCAAGAGACCCAGTACTTC. It translates to CASSRPRDLLQETQYF. Combining the CDR3 with reference TRBV7-6 and TRBJ2-5 gives the whole variable domain GAGVSQSPRYKVTKRGQDVALRCDPISGHVSLYWYRQALGQGPEFLTYFNYEAQQDKSGLPNDRFSAERPEGSISTLTIQRTEQRDSAMYRCASSRPRDLLQETQYFGPGTRLLVL.

J is TRBJ2-1 and V is TRBV2, with a weak D call TRBD2 (6 bases). V lost 2 bases and J lost 6, with 11 bases in between. The CDR3 extends over 14 amino acids. Germline V gene data show CDR1 as SNHLY and CDR2 as FYNNEI. CDR3 residues: CASSERREPNEQFF. DNA of the CDR3: TGTGCCAGCAGTGAAAGGAGGGAACCCAATGAGCAGTTCTTC.

The chain carries TRBV16 and TRBJ1-5, with unresolved D. V shed 1 base and J shed 0 bases, with 10 bases lying between them. There are 16 residues in the CDR3. The germline V gene encodes CDR1 KGHSY and CDR2 FQNENV. The CDR3 DNA follows: TGTGCCAGCAGCCAATGCGCGTGGAGTAGCAATCAGCCCCAGCATTTT. Translation: CASSQCAWSSNQPQHF.

The rearrangement links TRBV6-5 to TRBJ2-7; 8 bases agree with TRBD1. J was trimmed by 1 base and V by 2 bases; bases with no gene match: 7. The germline V gene has CDR1 MNHEY and CDR2 SVGAGI. This CDR3 has 16 residues. The CDR3 loop reads CASSYKWDRYSYEQYF. CDR3 DNA sequence: TGTGCCAGCAGTTACAAGTGGGACAGGTATTCCTACGAGCAGTACTTC.

The gene calls are TRBV2 and TRBJ2-7; D possibly corresponds to TRBD2 (6 bases). Trimming took 4 bases from V and 2 from J, leaving 15 bases between them. The CDR3 length is 15 residues. CDR1 SNHLY and CDR2 FYNNEI come from the germline V gene. The CDR3 sequence: CASSGCLASTYEQYF. The CDR3 DNA follows: TGTGCCAGCAGTGGGTGTCTAGCGTCGACCTACGAGCAGTACTTC.

V is TRBV5-6 and J is TRBJ2-7, with 8 bases aligning to TRBD2. With 0 bases clipped from V and 4 bases from J, the junction kept 3 bases outside the gene matches. CDR3 length: 14 residues. CDR1 SGHDT and CDR2 YYEEEE come from the germline V gene. CDR3 nucleotide sequence: TGTGCCAGCAGCTTGGGTAGCGGGGAGTACGAGCAGTACTTC. It specifies CASSLGSGEYEQYF.

The V and J genes are TRBV2 and TRBJ2-5, with D perhaps TRBD1 (5 bases). This CDR3 spans 13 amino acids. V lost 4 bases to trimming and J lost 2 bases, with 8 bases between them. Germline V gene data show CDR1 as SNHLY and CDR2 as FYNNEI. CDR3 sequence (DNA): TGTGCCAGCAGTGCAGGGTGGCAAGAGACCCAGTACTTC. It yields the protein CASSAGWQETQYF.

The chain is built from TRBV14 and TRBJ2-7, with 7 bases lining up with TRBD2. The V gene's germline CDR1 is SGHDN and CDR2 FVKESK. V shed 4 bases and J 2 bases; nucleotides not matched to a gene: 5. This CDR3 is built from 14 residues. The CDR3 here is CASSPGLVPYEQYF. DNA of the CDR3: TGTGCCAGCAGCCCTGGACTAGTCCCCTACGAGCAGTACTTC.

This chain connects TRBV5-4 to TRBJ1-1; TRBD1 might be the D (6 bases). Germline CDR1 and CDR2: SGHNT and YYREEE (reference sequence). Trimming stripped 5 bases from V and 7 bases from J, with 9 bases between. The CDR3 is 11 amino acids. This CDR3 reads CASSVTGEAFF. In DNA, the CDR3 is TGTGCCAGCAGTGTGACAGGTGAAGCTTTCTTT.

The chain couples TRBV11-1 to TRBJ2-7; 11 bases are a match to TRBD2. This CDR3 is 19 amino acids long. V lost 5 bases, J lost 0 bases, and 15 bases stayed unmatched. Per the germline V gene, CDR1 is SGHAT and CDR2 is FQDESV (reference sequence). Written as DNA, the CDR3 is TGTGCCAGCAGCCCTGGGGGACTAGCGGATCCTCGGGGCTCCTACGAGCAGTACTTC. The encoded protein is CASSPGGLADPRGSYEQYF.

The chain couples TRBV5-6 to TRBJ2-5; 16 nucleotides match TRBD2. The germline V gene has CDR1 SGHDT and CDR2 YYEEEE. The trim removed 4 bases at V and 5 bases at J, leaving 8 bases unmatched. The CDR3 has 17 amino acids. As DNA, the CDR3 is TGTGCCAGCAGCCTGGGACTAGCGGGAGGGCCGAAGGAGACCCAGTACTTC. It yields the protein CASSLGLAGGPKETQYF.

The genes are TRBV4-3 and TRBJ1-4, with 8 positions matching TRBD1. The CDR3 runs 16 residues. Trimming removed 4 bases from V and 8 bases from J; junction bases left unmatched: 12. CDR1 is LGHNA, CDR2 YSLEER, per germline. Here the CDR3 DNA reads TGCGCCAGCAGCCCCGAGGCAGGACAGGGTGACGAAAAACTGTTTTTT. It codes for CASSPEAGQGDEKLFF.

This clone has only one observation. This chain uses TRBV6-5 with TRBJ1-4; no definite D call. V shed 2 bases and J shed 7 bases, with 5 bases lying between them. The CDR3 extends over 12 amino acids. Germline values: CDR1 MNHEY, CDR2 SVGAGI. Written as DNA, the CDR3 is TGTGCCAGCAGTTACGCCGGTGAAAAACTGTTTTTT. Protein: CASSYAGEKLFF.

V usage is TRBV5-5 and J usage is TRBJ1-4; D possibly corresponds to TRBD1 (5 bases). CDR3 length: 16 residues. V lost 3 bases to trimming and J lost 0 bases, with 12 bases between them. CDR1 and CDR2 (germline): SGHKS, YYEKEE (reference sequence). CDR3 sequence reads: CASSYGHVATNEKLFF. Written as DNA, the CDR3 is TGTGCCAGCAGCTACGGACACGTTGCAACTAATGAAAAACTGTTTTTT.

This chain uses TRBV7-6 with TRBJ2-2; D perhaps matches TRBD1 (5 bases). Germline-derived CDR1 and CDR2 are SGHVS and FNYEAQ. The CDR3 contains 16 residues. The V end lost 2 bases, the J end lost 6 bases, and 16 bases lay between the germline ends. The CDR3 DNA reads TGTGCCAGCAGCTTACGGACCCGTAGGGGATCCGGGGAGCTGTTTTTT. As protein: CASSLRTRRGSGELFF.

V and J are TRBV6-1 and TRBJ2-1, with 14 bases fitting TRBD2. CDR1 and CDR2 from the germline V gene are MNHNS and SASEGT. The CDR3 is 15 residues long. The V and J ends lost 1 base and 7 bases, in that order; junction bases with no gene match: 0. CDR3 nucleotides: TGTGCCAGCAGTGAAGGGACTAGCGGGAGGAATGAGCAGTTCTTC. Protein: CASSEGTSGRNEQFF.

V and J are TRBV10-1 and TRBJ2-7, with 10 bases lining up with TRBD1. Trimming cost V 2 bases and J 5 bases; bases outside gene matches: 6. The germline gives CDR1 WNHNN, CDR2 SYGVQD (reference sequence). The CDR3 extends over 15 amino acids. CDR3 in amino acids: CASSEPTGGGHEQYF. CDR3 DNA: TGCGCCAGCAGTGAGCCGACAGGGGGCGGACACGAGCAGTACTTC.

J is TRBJ1-3 and V is TRBV4-3, with TRBD1 as a possible D gene (6 bases). The V end was cut by 3 bases, the J end by 1 base, with 13 bases between. The CDR3 is 16 residues long. Germline CDR1 reads LGHNA; CDR2 reads YSLEER. The CDR3 nucleotides read TGCGCCAGCAGCCACGAAACAGGGAAATCTGGAAACACCATATATTTT. It is translated as CASSHETGKSGNTIYF.

CDR3 nucleotide sequence: TGTGCCAGCAGTGAAGGGGCTAATACAGATACGCAGTATTTT. Translating gives CASSEGANTDTQYF. The rearrangement uses TRBV2 and TRBJ2-3, with D uncertain. Per the germline V gene, CDR1 is SNHLY and CDR2 is FYNNEI. V shed 1 base and J shed 3 bases, with 8 bases lying between them. The CDR3 loop spans 14 amino acids.

The chain recombines TRBV6-1 with TRBJ2-4, with 9 positions matching TRBD1. Per germline, CDR1 MNHNS and CDR2 SASEGT. CDR3 length: 15 residues. Unmatched junction bases numbered 9, after V lost 4 bases and J lost 8 bases. CDR3 DNA: TGTGCCAGCAGTGCTGGGACAGGGAGGAATCACATTCAGTACTTC. It is translated as CASSAGTGRNHIQYF.

CDR3 nucleotide sequence: TGCGCCAGCAGCTTGTATAACGAAGAGGGAGAAGAAAATGAGCAGTTCTTC. Translation gives CASSLYNEEGEENEQFF. The chain employs TRBV5-1 and TRBJ2-1; weak D call: TRBD2 (5 bases). The V end lost 1 base, the J end lost 7 bases, and 21 bases lay between the germline ends. This CDR3 spans 17 amino acids. CDR1 is SGHRS, CDR2 YFSETQ, per germline.

V gene TRBV5-1 combines with J gene TRBJ2-1, with TRBD2 identical over 11 bases. CDR1 SGHRS and CDR2 YFSETQ come from the germline V gene. V was clipped by 0 bases and J by 3 bases; unmatched bases: 8. This CDR3 has 18 amino acids. CDR3 sequence reads: CASSLAPGLAESYNEQFF. The CDR3 region has the DNA TGCGCCAGCAGCTTGGCTCCGGGACTAGCGGAAAGCTACAATGAGCAGTTCTTC.

The V and J genes are TRBV18 and TRBJ1-2; D possibly corresponds to TRBD1 (6 bases). The V end was cut by 3 bases, the J end by 1 base, with 15 bases between. Germline V gene sequence: CDR1 KGHSH, CDR2 LQKENI. The CDR3 spans 16 residues. DNA for the CDR3: TGTGCCAGCTCACCGGGACCGGACAGAGTTAACTATGGCTACACCTTC. The encoded protein is CASSPGPDRVNYGYTF.

The rearrangement links TRBV28 to TRBJ2-7, with 7 bases lining up with TRBD1. V was clipped by 1 base and J by 3 bases; unmatched bases: 9. Germline CDR1 is MDHEN and CDR2 is SYDVKM. CDR3 size: 16 residues. The CDR3 nucleotides read TGTGCCAGCAGTTTATTCCCCGGGACAGATGTCTACGAGCAGTACTTC. Its protein is CASSLFPGTDVYEQYF.

The V and J genes are TRBV10-3 and TRBJ1-3, with TRBD1 as a possible D gene (6 bases). V lost 8 bases, J lost 0 bases, and 11 bases lay in between. This CDR3 is 14 amino acids long. Germline assignment: CDR1 ENHRY and CDR2 SYGVKD. CDR3 amino acids: CAIEEDSSGNTIYF. In nucleotides, the CDR3 is TGTGCCATCGAAGAGGACAGCTCTGGAAACACCATATATTTT.

V and J are TRBV7-2 and TRBJ1-5; D might be TRBD1 (6 bases). The ends were cut back, 2 bases at V and 0 bases at J, with 17 bases in the middle. The germline gives CDR1 SGHTA, CDR2 FQGNSA. The CDR3 consists of 18 residues. The CDR3 region is CASSLTGRGVYSNQPQHF. DNA for the CDR3: TGTGCCAGCAGCTTAACAGGGAGAGGGGTTTATAGCAATCAGCCCCAGCATTTT.

The chain employs TRBV14 and TRBJ2-7; D perhaps matches TRBD2 (5 bases). V dropped 1 base and J dropped 3 bases, with 16 bases sitting between them. In germline, CDR1 is SGHDN, CDR2 FVKESK. This CDR3 comprises 16 residues. CDR3 in amino acids: CASSQGTGSLSYEQYF. The CDR3 nucleotides are TGTGCCAGCAGCCAAGGAACGGGGAGTTTGAGCTACGAGCAGTACTTC.

This chain links TRBV5-4 with TRBJ2-5; 9 bases agree with TRBD1. V trimming: 4 bases; J trimming: 1 base; junction bases outside the gene matches: 5. This CDR3 region has 15 residues. The germline CDR1 and CDR2 sequences are SGHNT and YYREEE (reference sequence). This CDR3 is CASSGKQGAQETQYF. The CDR3 region has the DNA TGTGCCAGCAGCGGGAAACAGGGGGCCCAAGAGACCCAGTACTTC.

This chain links TRBV5-5 with TRBJ2-7, with TRBD2 identical over 8 bases. Trimming at V came to 4 bases and at J to 6 bases, leaving 9 bases not matched to a gene. The germline gives CDR1 SGHKS, CDR2 YYEKEE (reference sequence). The CDR3 spans 14 residues. The CDR3 reads CASSATGTRGEQYF. CDR3 nucleotides: TGTGCCAGCAGCGCAACCGGGACTAGGGGCGAGCAGTACTTC.